This TCR beta chain was obtained from a study of T-cell reconstitution after alpha-beta-depleted transplantation in children. Unique molecular identifiers were used in preparing the TCRbeta library. TCRdb re-called the PCR reads through MiXCR, storing one row per CDR3 protein. The sample has about 540,000 distinct CDR3 sequences; about a quarter are singletons. The specimen was PBMCs, collected before TCRalphabeta/CD19-depleted stem cell transplant. This clonotype originated in a boy in the first two years of life with Wiskott-Aldrich syndrome, due to receive a stem cell transplant.

The CDR3 sequence: CASSLALNRYEQYF. For the CDR3, the DNA is TGCGCCAGCAGCTTGGCCTTGAACCGGTACGAGCAGTACTTC. This chain connects TRBV5-1 to TRBJ2-7, with D unclear. The V gene lost 0 bases and the J gene lost 4 bases, with 11 bases spanning the gap. CDR1 SGHRS and CDR2 YFSETQ come from the germline V gene. The CDR3 covers 14 residues.